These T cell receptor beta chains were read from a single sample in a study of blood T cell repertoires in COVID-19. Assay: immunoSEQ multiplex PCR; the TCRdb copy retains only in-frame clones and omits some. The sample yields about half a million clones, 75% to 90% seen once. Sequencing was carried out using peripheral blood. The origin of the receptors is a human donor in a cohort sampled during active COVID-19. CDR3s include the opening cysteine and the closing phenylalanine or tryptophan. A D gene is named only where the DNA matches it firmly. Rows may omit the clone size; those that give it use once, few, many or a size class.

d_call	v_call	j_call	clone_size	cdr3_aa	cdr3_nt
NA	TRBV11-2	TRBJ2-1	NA	CASSPLDGSFYNEQFF	TGTGCCAGCAGCCCTCTCGACGGGAGCTTCTACAATGAGCAGTTCTTC
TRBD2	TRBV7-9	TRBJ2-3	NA	CASSLGLAVGTDTQYF	TGTGCCAGCAGCCTAGGACTAGCAGTTGGCACAGATACGCAGTATTTT
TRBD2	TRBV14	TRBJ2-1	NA	CASSQGGLAGVIGEQFF	TGTGCCAGCAGCCAAGGGGGACTAGCGGGAGTAATAGGTGAGCAGTTCTTC
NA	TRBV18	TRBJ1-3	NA	CASSPSGESGNTIYF	TGTGCCAGCTCACCTTCAGGGGAATCTGGAAACACCATATATTTT
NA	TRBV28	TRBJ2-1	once	CAENARRGDEQFF	TGTGCCGAAAATGCTCGGCGAGGCGATGAGCAGTTCTTC
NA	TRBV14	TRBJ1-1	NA	CASSQDLDTEAFF	TGTGCCAGCAGCCAAGATCTTGACACTGAAGCTTTCTTT
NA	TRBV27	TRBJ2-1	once	CASSLSSTYNEQFF	TGTGCCAGCAGTTTAAGTTCTACCTACAATGAGCAGTTCTTC
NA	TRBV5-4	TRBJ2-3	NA	CASSVGKSGYWTDTQYF	TGTGCCAGCAGCGTAGGAAAGTCGGGGTACTGGACAGATACGCAGTATTTT
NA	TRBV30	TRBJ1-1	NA	CAWSVNRDAEAFF	TGTGCCTGGAGTGTAAACAGGGACGCTGAAGCTTTCTTT
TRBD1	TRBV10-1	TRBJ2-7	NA	CASSENGQGRREQYF	TGCGCCAGCAGTGAGAACGGACAGGGGCGGCGCGAGCAGTACTTC
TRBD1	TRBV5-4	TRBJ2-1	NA	CASSYPRGTGGDNEQFF	TGTGCCAGCAGCTACCCCCGGGGGACAGGGGGGGACAATGAGCAGTTCTTC
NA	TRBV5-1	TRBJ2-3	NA	CASSLGGRTVDTQYF	TGCGCCAGCAGCTTGGGTGGCCGCACAGTGGATACGCAGTATTTT